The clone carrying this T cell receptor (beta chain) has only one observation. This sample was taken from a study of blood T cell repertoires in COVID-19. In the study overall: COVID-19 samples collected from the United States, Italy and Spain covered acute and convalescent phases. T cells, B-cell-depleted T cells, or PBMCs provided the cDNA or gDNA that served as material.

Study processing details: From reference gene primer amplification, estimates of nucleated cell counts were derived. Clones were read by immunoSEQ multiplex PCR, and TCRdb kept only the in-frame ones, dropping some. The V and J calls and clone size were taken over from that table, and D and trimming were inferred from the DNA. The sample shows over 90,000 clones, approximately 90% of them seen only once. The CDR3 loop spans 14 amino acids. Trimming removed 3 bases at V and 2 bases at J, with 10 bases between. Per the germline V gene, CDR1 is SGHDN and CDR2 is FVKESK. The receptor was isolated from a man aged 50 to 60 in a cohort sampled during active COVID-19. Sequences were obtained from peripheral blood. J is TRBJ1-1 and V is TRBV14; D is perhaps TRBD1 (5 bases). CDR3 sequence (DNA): TGTGCCAGCAGCCATCGGGGGACTAACACTGAAGCTTTCTTT. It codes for CASSHRGTNTEAFF.